The clone carrying this TCR beta chain is large (0.1 to 1%) by share. Antigen specificity is unknown. This specimen belongs to a study of glioma-infiltrating T cells. Study-wide results and caveats: Tissue-blood divergence was below expectation in non-neoplastic patients, above in gliomas. Only very few CDR3 sequences appeared in both tissue and blood.

Amplification of TCR alpha and beta CDR3 regions from RNA used iRepertoire nested multiplex PCR. For one-step reverse transcription and amplification, roughly 85-450 ng of tissue mRNA or PBMC total RNA was used. TCRdb reanalysed the multiplex PCR reads using MiXCR and keeps one entry per CDR3 protein. The data show 6,000 or so distinct CDR3 sequences, with over 25% seen just once and approximately 13% held by the top ten. V shed 4 bases and J 3 bases; nucleotides not matched to a gene: 4. The CDR3 length is 14 residues. Germline CDR1 is MNHNS and CDR2 is SASEGT. The chain recombines TRBV6-1 with TRBJ1-1, with 8 bases matching TRBD1. This receptor was identified in a human donor with low-grade glioma or glioblastoma, undergoing nonglioma brain surgery, or in good health (not recorded which). The sample comprised glioma tissue, nonneoplastic brain tissue, or PBMCs (not recorded which). The CDR3 nucleotides are TGTGCCAGCAGTGCCTTGGACAGGGACACTGAAGCTTTCTTT. Its translation: CASSALDRDTEAFF.